This T cell receptor (beta chain) was recovered during a study of T-cell memory formation after mild COVID-19. Study in general: Most TCR clusters belonged to a single donor.

This clonotype was counted between two and nine times. Its target is not known. Via MiXCR, TCRdb re-called the 5' RACE reads, giving one row per CDR3 protein. There are 100,000 or so distinct CDR3 sequences in the sample; over 8.5% occur only once, and about two fifths lies in the top ten. CDR1 and CDR2 from the germline V gene are ENHRY and SYGVKD. V gave up 6 bases and J gave up 3 bases; unmatched junction bases: 7. CDR3 length: 14 residues. Notes on the study in general: Whereas later expanders leaned CD4+, clones contracting day 15 to 85 showed a balanced CD4/CD8 makeup. Several responding clones turned up in pre-infection memory, indicating that cross-reactive memory may have taken part. Mainly in CM and EM were contracting CD4+ clones; CD8+ were in EMRA.

The sequence was obtained from a man between 18 and 29 years old who had mild COVID-19 (a few samples of this study predate the infection). Cell type and time point are not known. The sample consisted of PBMCs or a T cell subset sorted from them (not recorded which). The J gene is TRBJ2-7, the V gene TRBV10-3, with 8 nucleotides matching TRBD1. The CDR3 spells CAIRPGQDYYEQYF. CDR3 coding DNA: TGTGCCATCAGACCGGGACAGGACTACTACGAGCAGTACTTC.